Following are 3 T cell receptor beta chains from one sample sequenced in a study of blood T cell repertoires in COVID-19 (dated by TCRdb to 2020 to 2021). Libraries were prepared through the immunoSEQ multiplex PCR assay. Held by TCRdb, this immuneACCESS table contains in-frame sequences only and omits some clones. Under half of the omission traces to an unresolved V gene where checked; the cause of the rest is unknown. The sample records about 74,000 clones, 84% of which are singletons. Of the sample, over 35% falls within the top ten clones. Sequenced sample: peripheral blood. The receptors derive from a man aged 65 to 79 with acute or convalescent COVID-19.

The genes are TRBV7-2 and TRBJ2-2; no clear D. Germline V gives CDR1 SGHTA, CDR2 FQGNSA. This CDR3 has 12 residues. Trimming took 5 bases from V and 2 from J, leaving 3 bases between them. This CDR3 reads CASSLNTGELFF. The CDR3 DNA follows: TGTGCCAGCAGCCTTAACACCGGGGAGCTGTTTTTT.

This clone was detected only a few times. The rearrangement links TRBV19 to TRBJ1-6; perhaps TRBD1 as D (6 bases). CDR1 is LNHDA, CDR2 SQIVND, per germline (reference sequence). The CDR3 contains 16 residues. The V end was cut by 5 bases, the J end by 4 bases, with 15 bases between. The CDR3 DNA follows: TGTGCCAGTAGTCCCCGGCAGGGGAATTATAATTCACCCCTCCACTTT. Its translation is CASSPRQGNYNSPLHF.

CDR3: CASSPSGVSYNEQFF. In DNA form, the CDR3 reads TGTGCCAGCAGCCCTAGCGGGGTCTCCTACAATGAGCAGTTCTTC. The chain employs TRBV5-4 and TRBJ2-1; 9 bases are a match to TRBD2. J was trimmed by 0 bases and V by 4 bases; bases with no gene match: 2. Germline V gene data show CDR1 as SGHNT and CDR2 as YYREEE (reference sequence). This CDR3 spans 15 amino acids.